This TCR beta chain originates from a study of T-cell memory formation after mild COVID-19 listed by TCRdb under 2021. In the study overall: TCR sequence clusters from the two donors were largely donor specific. In a couple of donors, T-cell clones that expanded and contracted after mild COVID-19 were followed by sequencing TCRalpha and TCRbeta repertoires longitudinally. Two young, previously healthy adult volunteers, one female and one male, were included in the cohort.

PBMCs were isolated by Ficoll-Paque density gradient centrifugation. The CDR3 covers 12 residues, taking in both the cysteine and the phenylalanine. Solely the CDR3 DNA is kept, with 36 bases framed from the first base. A distance of 11 bases separates the germline ends of V and J, which lose 4 bases and 9 bases respectively. CDR1 and CDR2 (SGHRS, YFSETQ) derive from the germline V gene. The full study reports these points: From day 15 to 85, contracting clones showed balanced CD4/CD8 phenotypes, whereas a second wave of clones that expanded from day 15 to 37 leaned towards CD4+. Contracting CD4+ clones were found mainly in CM and EM memory subsets, while CD8+ clones were enriched in EMRA. The detection of some responding clones in pre-infection memory suggests that pre-existing cross-reactive memory T cells joined the SARS-CoV-2 response. The second-wave clones that peaked on day 37 were not confirmed to be SARS-CoV-2 specific. The study covered only a couple of mild cases, and larger cohorts including severe cases with pre-infection samples were considered necessary.

This clonotype was observed a handful of times. The target of this receptor is not known. No base qualities exist here, and no much larger clone lies one base off it. These reads were obtained on an Illumina NovaSeq 6000. Using 5'RACE with constant-segment primers, TCRalpha and TCRbeta cDNA libraries were constructed, with sample barcodes and unique molecular identifiers added in the process. RNA was extracted from every sample with Trizol reagent. Library amplification was performed in two PCR steps, and a second sample barcode and Illumina TruSeq adapters were introduced in the second step. The libraries were sequenced on an Illumina NovaSeq using 2 x 150 bp paired-end reads. Per the original workflow: Demultiplexing of reads and collapsing into UMI-guided consensus sequences were performed with migec v1.2.7. With mixcr v2.1.11, UMI consensuses were aligned to TRA and TRB V and J templates and assembled into clonotypes. A clonotype was counted as expanded or contracted only if both edgeR and NoisET called the change significant, with noise models trained on biological replicates. For edgeR calls, the thresholds were a false discovery rate-adjusted p below 0.01 and a log2 fold-change of 1. As an exploratory analysis of dynamics, PCA with hierarchical clustering was applied to max-normalized trajectories of the 1000 most abundant clonotypes. Separately sequenced CD4+ and CD8+ repertoires were used to assign a CD4 or CD8 phenotype to each responding clone. Through fastp at Q25 and MiXCR, TCRdb rebuilt clones from the public reads, retaining in-frame beta chains. Rows with a matching CDR3 protein are joined into one entry that keeps the most common DNA and genes. The V and J calls and clone size come from TCRdb's table, not from the authors' own analysis. Across this sample there are some 350,000 distinct CDR3 sequences, with about an eighth seen only once. Over 20% of the sample belongs to the ten largest clones.

This clonotype originated in a man aged 18-30 years who had mild COVID-19 (a few samples of this study predate the infection). The sample titles of this study are shuffled in the database, so cell type and time point are left out; the donor was told from shared clones. This chain is built from TRBV5-1 and TRBJ2-1, with no confident D gene call. Sequences were obtained from PBMCs or a T cell subset sorted from them (not recorded which). CDR3 reads: CASSGVTVEQFF. The DNA sequence is given as TGCGCCAGCAGCGGGGTAACAGTTGAGCAGTTCTTC.